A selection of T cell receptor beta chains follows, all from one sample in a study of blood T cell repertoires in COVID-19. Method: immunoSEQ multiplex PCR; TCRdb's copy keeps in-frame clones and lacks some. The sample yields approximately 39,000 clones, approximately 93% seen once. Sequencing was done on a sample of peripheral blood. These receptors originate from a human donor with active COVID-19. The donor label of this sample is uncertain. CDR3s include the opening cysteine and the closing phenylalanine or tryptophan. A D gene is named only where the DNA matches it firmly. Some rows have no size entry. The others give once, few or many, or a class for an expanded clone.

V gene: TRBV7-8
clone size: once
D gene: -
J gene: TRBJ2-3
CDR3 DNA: TGTGCCAGCAGCTTAGGCAGGGGCACAGATACGCAGTATTTT
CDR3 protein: CASSLGRGTDTQYF

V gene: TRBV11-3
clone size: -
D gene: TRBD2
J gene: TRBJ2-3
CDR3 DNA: TGTGCCAGCAGCTTAGGTTTAGCGGGGGTGACCACAGATACGCAGTATTTT
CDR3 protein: CASSLGLAGVTTDTQYF

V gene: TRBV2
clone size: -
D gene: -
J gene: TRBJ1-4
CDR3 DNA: TGTGCCAGCAGCCTCAGGACAACTAATGAAAAACTGTTTTTT
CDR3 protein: CASSLRTTNEKLFF

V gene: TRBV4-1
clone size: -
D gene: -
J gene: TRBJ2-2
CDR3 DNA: TGCGCCAGCGAAGGAGACCTGAACACCGGGGAGCTGTTTTTT
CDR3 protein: CASEGDLNTGELFF

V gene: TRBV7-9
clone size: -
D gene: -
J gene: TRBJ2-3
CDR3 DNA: TGTGCCAGCAGCTTAGCAGGAGCAGATACGCAGTATTTT
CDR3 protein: CASSLAGADTQYF

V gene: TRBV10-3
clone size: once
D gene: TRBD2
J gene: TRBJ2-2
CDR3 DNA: TGTGCCATTTACTCCGGGACTAGCGGGAACACCGGGGAGCTGTTTTTT
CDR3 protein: CAIYSGTSGNTGELFF

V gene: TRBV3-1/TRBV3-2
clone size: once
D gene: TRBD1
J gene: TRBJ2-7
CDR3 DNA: TGTGCCAGCAGCCATGGACAGGGGGCCTCTGAGGAGTACTTC
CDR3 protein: CASSHGQGASEEYF

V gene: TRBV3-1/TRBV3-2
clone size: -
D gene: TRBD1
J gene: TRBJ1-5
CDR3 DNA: TGTGCCAGCAGCCAGGGGGGAACAGGGGTTCAGCCCCAGCATTTT
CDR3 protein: CASSQGGTGVQPQHF

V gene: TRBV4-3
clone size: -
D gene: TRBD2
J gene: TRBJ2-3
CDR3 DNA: TGCGCCAGCAGCCTCGTTTATAAGGGAGGGAGCACAGATACGCAGTATTTT
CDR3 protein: CASSLVYKGGSTDTQYF

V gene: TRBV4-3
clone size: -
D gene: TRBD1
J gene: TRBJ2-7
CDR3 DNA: TGCGCCAGCAGCCCGGACAGGAGAGGTTACGAGCAGTACTTC
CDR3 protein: CASSPDRRGYEQYF

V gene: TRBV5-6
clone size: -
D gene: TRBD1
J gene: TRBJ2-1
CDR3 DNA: TGTGCCAGCAGCCATAGGCTCGGGACAGGAGACCATTATGAGCAGTTCTTC
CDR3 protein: CASSHRLGTGDHYEQFF

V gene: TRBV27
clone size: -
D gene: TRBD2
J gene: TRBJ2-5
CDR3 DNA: TGTGCCAGCAGTTTATCTGGGACTAGCGGGAGAGTAGGGACCCAGTACTTC
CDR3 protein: CASSLSGTSGRVGTQYF

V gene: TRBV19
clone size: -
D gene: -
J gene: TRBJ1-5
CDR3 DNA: TGTGCCAGTAGCCTAGAAAGGAGCGGACTCAATCAGCCCCAGCATTTT
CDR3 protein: CASSLERSGLNQPQHF

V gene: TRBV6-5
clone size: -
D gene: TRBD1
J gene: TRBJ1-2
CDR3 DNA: TGTGCCAGCAGTCCGCAGGGGGCTCCCTATGGCTACACCTTC
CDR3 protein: CASSPQGAPYGYTF

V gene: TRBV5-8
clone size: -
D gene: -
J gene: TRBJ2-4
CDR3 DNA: TGTGCCAGTTCACGCGTCCACTGGACAGCGATTTGGGACAAAAACATTCAGTACTTC
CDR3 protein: CASSRVHWTAIWDKNIQYF

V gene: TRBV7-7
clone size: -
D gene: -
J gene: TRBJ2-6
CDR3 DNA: TGTGCTAGCAGCTTAGGTGGGGGGAGCAACGTCCTGACTTTC
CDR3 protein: CASSLGGGSNVLTF

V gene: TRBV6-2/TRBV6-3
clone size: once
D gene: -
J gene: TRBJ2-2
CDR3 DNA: TGTGCCAGCAGTTACCGTGACGGGGGACGAACCGGGGAGCTGTTTTTT
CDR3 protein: CASSYRDGGRTGELFF

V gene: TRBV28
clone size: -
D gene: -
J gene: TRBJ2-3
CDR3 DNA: TGTGCCAGCAGCCGGAGGTCACCAGATACGCAGTATTTT
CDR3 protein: CASSRRSPDTQYF

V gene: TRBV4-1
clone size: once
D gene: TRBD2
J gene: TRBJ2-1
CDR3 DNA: TGCGCCAGCAGCCAAGGTGGACTAGCGGGGGGCCCACCTTACAATGAGCAGTTCTTC
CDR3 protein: CASSQGGLAGGPPYNEQFF

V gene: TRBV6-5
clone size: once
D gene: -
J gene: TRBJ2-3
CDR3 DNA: TGTGCCAGCAGCAACAGGGTGCCCAACACAGATACGCAGTATTTT
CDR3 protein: CASSNRVPNTDTQYF

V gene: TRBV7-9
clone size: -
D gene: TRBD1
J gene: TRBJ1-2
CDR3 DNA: TGTGCCAGCAGCTTAGGGGACAGGGGGCGCGAGGTAAGGTATGGCTACACCTTC
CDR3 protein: CASSLGDRGREVRYGYTF

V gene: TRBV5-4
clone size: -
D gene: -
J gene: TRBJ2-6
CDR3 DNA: TGTGCCAGCAGCTACTCACCGGGACACCCTGAGGCCAACGTCCTGACTTTC
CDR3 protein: CASSYSPGHPEANVLTF

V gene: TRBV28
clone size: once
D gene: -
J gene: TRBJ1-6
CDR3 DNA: TGTGCCAGCAGACAAACTTCACCCCTCCACTTT
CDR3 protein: CASRQTSPLHF

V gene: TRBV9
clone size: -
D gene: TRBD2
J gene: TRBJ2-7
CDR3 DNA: TGTGCCAGCAGCGCCCACGGGACTAGTTCCTACGAGCAGTACTTC
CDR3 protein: CASSAHGTSSYEQYF

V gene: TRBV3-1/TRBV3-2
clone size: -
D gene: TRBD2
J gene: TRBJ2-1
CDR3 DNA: TGTGCCAGCAGCCAAGATTGGGGCGGCGGGAGGGGAAACAATGAGCAGTTCTTC
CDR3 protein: CASSQDWGGGRGNNEQFF

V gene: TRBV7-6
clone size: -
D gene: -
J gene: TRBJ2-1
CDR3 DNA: TGTGCCAGCAGCTTACCGTCGAGGGGGAAGCAGTTCTTC
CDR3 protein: CASSLPSRGKQFF